The next 8 T cell receptor beta chains were all read from a single sample in a study of shared clonotypes between healthy human individuals. Sequencing was performed with immunoSEQ multiplex PCR; in TCRdb, only in-frame clones are kept and a portion is missing. The sample has about 600,000 clones, more than 95% seen once. The sample consisted of naive CD4+ T cells sorted from blood. The subset is: CD45RA+ positively selected. These receptors were taken from a woman in her twenties or thirties in good health.

The rearrangement uses TRBV7-9 and TRBJ2-2; 14 nucleotides match TRBD2. From germline, CDR1 is SEHNR and CDR2 FQNEAQ (reference sequence). With V trimmed by 5 bases and J by 6 bases, 5 bases remained unmatched. This CDR3 spans 16 amino acids. The chain's CDR3 is CASSPGLAGAPGELFF. The CDR3 DNA reads TGTGCCAGCAGCCCGGGACTAGCGGGAGCCCCCGGGGAGCTGTTTTTT.

V and J are TRBV11-2 and TRBJ2-7; weak D call: TRBD1 (6 bases). Germline loops: CDR1 SGHAT, CDR2 FQNNGV. This CDR3 spans 16 amino acids. The germline V and J ends were trimmed by 2 bases and 5 bases, with 19 bases remaining between them. CDR3 nucleotides: TGTGCCAGCAGCTTATCCTGGGTTAACAGGGCCCACGAGCAGTACTTC. Protein: CASSLSWVNRAHEQYF.

This clone was observed once. The J gene is TRBJ1-5, the V gene TRBV10-2; D not certain. Germline CDR1 is WSHSY and CDR2 is SAAADI. This CDR3 contains 12 residues. V shed 1 base and J shed 4 bases, with 2 bases lying between them. This CDR3 is CASSEWNQPQHF. The CDR3 coding sequence is TGCGCCAGCAGTGAGTGGAATCAGCCCCAGCATTTT.

The chain recombines TRBV5-4 with TRBJ2-5, with D possibly called TRBD1 or TRBD2 (5 bases each). Per germline, CDR1 SGHNT and CDR2 YYREEE (reference sequence). The CDR3 spans 13 residues. V was clipped by 4 bases and J by 5 bases, with 12 bases between them. The CDR3 spells CASSPGPPETQYF. In nucleotides, the CDR3 is TGTGCCAGCAGCCCGGGGCCGCCCGAGACCCAGTACTTC.

The chain employs TRBV6-6 and TRBJ1-2, with D unresolved. The V gene lost 0 bases and the J gene lost 0 bases, with 5 bases spanning the gap. The CDR3 runs to 14 residues. CDR1 is MNHNY, CDR2 SVGAGI, per germline (reference sequence). Here the CDR3 DNA reads TGTGCCAGCAGTTACTCTGAAGCTAACTATGGCTACACCTTC. Translating gives CASSYSEANYGYTF.

The chain has TRBV5-1 and TRBJ2-2, with D unresolved. The CDR3 consists of 13 residues. Germline CDR1 SGHRS, CDR2 YFSETQ. V dropped 1 base and J dropped 7 bases, with 8 bases sitting between them. DNA for the CDR3: TGCGCCAGCAGCTTGTATTCGGACGGGGAGCTGTTTTTT. Protein sequence: CASSLYSDGELFF.

The chain links TRBV4-1 to TRBJ1-6; D gene unclear. V shed 1 base and J shed 7 bases, with 5 bases lying between them. Germline loops: CDR1 MGHRA, CDR2 YSYEKL. The CDR3 has 13 residues. The CDR3 DNA sequence: TGCGCCAGCAGCCAAGTTCGGAATTCACCCCTCCACTTT. Translated, it gives CASSQVRNSPLHF.

This clone showed up just once. The chain uses TRBV6-5 and TRBJ1-2; 8 nucleotides agree with TRBD1. Germline V gives CDR1 MNHEY, CDR2 SVGAGI. The junction had 10 bases not matched to a gene; V was cut back by 10 bases and J by 6 bases. The CDR3 has 13 amino acids. CDR3 DNA: TGTGCCACTATTGACAGGGGATGGGATGGCTACACCTTC. It translates to CATIDRGWDGYTF.